The rows below give T cell receptor beta chains drawn from one sample of a study of T cell repertoires in cytomegalovirus infection. TCRdb independently ran MiXCR on the reads; one entry per CDR3 protein. Seen here are roughly 190,000 distinct CDR3 sequences, 8% to 10% observed once, and the top ten hold roughly 5.1%. Sequences were obtained from PBMCs. The receptors derive from a human donor in good health (CMV status not recorded). Some clones in this sample may be carry-over from other donors' samples. CDR3s include the opening cysteine and the closing phenylalanine or tryptophan. D genes are given only for firm matches. Expanded clones are given a class, and other clones once, few, many or no size at all.

many	TRBV7-2	TRBJ2-3	NA	CASRRIGGYTDTQYF	TGTGCCAGCAGACGAATAGGGGGGTACACAGATACGCAGTATTTT
many	TRBV28	TRBJ2-2	TRBD2	CASSLLAGGGGELFF	TGTGCCAGCAGTTTATTAGCGGGAGGAGGCGGGGAGCTGTTTTTT
many	TRBV7-9	TRBJ2-7	TRBD2	CAIRGGGLHYEQYF	TGTGCCATCCGCGGCGGGGGTCTTCACTACGAGCAGTACTTC
many	TRBV28	TRBJ1-3	TRBD1	CASRPGGLDTIYF	TGTGCCAGCAGACCAGGGGGCCTGGACACCATATATTTT
many	TRBV7-8	TRBJ2-4	TRBD2	CASSPGGGLAKNIQYF	TGTGCCAGCAGCCCGGGAGGGGGGTTAGCCAAAAACATTCAGTACTTC
many	TRBV7-2	TRBJ2-7	TRBD2	CASGKLGAGVNEQYF	TGTGCCAGCGGAAAGCTAGGTGCGGGAGTGAACGAGCAGTACTTC
few	TRBV15	TRBJ1-5	NA	CATSRRGGNQPQHF	TGTGCCACCAGCCGCAGAGGTGGCAATCAGCCCCAGCATTTT
many	TRBV20-1	TRBJ2-1	NA	CSASLGVAGGEQFF	TGCAGTGCTAGCCTCGGGGTAGCTGGTGGTGAGCAGTTCTTC
many	TRBV15	TRBJ2-5	NA	CATSRDLGGETQYF	TGTGCCACCAGCAGAGATCTTGGCGGAGAGACCCAGTACTTC
NA	TRBV6-5	TRBJ1-6	NA	CASSYSTAIEPSPLHF	TGTGCCAGCAGTTACTCGACAGCTATCGAACCCTCACCCCTCCACTTT
NA	TRBV29-1	TRBJ1-5	NA	CSVAWSTRTDQPQHF	TGCAGCGTTGCTTGGAGCACGCGGACGGATCAGCCCCAGCATTTT
many	TRBV6-1	TRBJ2-7	NA	CASREGGAGSYEQYF	TGTGCCAGCAGGGAGGGGGGTGCAGGCTCCTACGAGCAGTACTTC
many	TRBV7-2	TRBJ2-1	NA	CASSLDRDHEQFF	TGTGCCAGCAGCTTAGACAGGGACCATGAGCAGTTCTTC
many	TRBV24-1	TRBJ2-1	TRBD2	CATSPKNGLGGNEQFF	TGTGCCACCAGTCCAAAAAATGGCCTGGGGGGGAATGAGCAGTTCTTC
many	TRBV7-8	TRBJ1-1	NA	CASSLERFDTFF	TGTGCCAGCAGCTTAGAGCGTTTCGATACTTTCTTT
NA	TRBV2	TRBJ1-5	NA	CASSPRLSNQPQHF	TGTGCCAGCAGTCCGAGACTAAGCAATCAGCCCCAGCATTTT
many	TRBV27	TRBJ2-3	NA	CASSLTPMPTDTQYF	TGTGCCAGCAGTTTAACTCCGATGCCCACAGATACGCAGTATTTT
NA	TRBV6-2/TRBV6-3	TRBJ2-5	NA	CASSYPDVQETQYF	TGTGCCAGCAGTTACCCGGACGTCCAAGAGACCCAGTACTTC
many	TRBV7-2	TRBJ1-6	NA	CASSAFGSPLHF	TGTGCCAGCAGCGCCTTTGGTTCACCCCTCCACTTT
few	TRBV20-1	TRBJ2-7	TRBD1	CSARALDRGSSYEQYF	TGCAGTGCTAGGGCTCTGGACAGGGGCTCCTCCTACGAGCAGTACTTC
many	TRBV7-2	TRBJ1-4	NA	CASSKTGGNEKLFF	TGTGCCAGCAGCAAGACTGGGGGGAATGAAAAACTGTTTTTT
many	TRBV7-2	TRBJ1-5	NA	CASSAEYSNQPQHF	TGTGCCAGCAGCGCAGAATATAGCAATCAGCCCCAGCATTTT
NA	TRBV12-5	TRBJ2-5	NA	CASGLGALAQYQETQYF	TGTGCTAGTGGTTTGGGGGCTCTAGCGCAATACCAAGAGACCCAGTACTTC
many	TRBV7-2	TRBJ2-7	NA	CASSPRQAYEQYF	TGTGCCAGCAGCCCCCGCCAAGCGTACGAGCAGTACTTC
NA	TRBV20-1	TRBJ2-6	TRBD1	CSATDRAGANVLTF	TGCAGTGCTACAGACAGGGCTGGGGCCAACGTCCTGACTTTC
many	TRBV19	TRBJ2-7	TRBD2	CASSYSGGAYEQYF	TGTGCCAGTAGCTATAGCGGGGGAGCCTACGAGCAGTACTTC
many	TRBV6-1	TRBJ2-1	TRBD2	CASSPGRGGLDEQFF	TGTGCCAGCAGCCCCGGGAGGGGAGGATTGGATGAGCAGTTCTTC
NA	TRBV2	TRBJ2-5	NA	CASRLDGKETQYF	TGTGCCAGCAGACTGGACGGAAAAGAGACCCAGTACTTC
many	TRBV7-2	TRBJ1-4	NA	CASSVNRGDNEKLFF	TGTGCCAGCAGCGTCAACCGTGGGGATAATGAAAAACTGTTTTTT
few	TRBV28	TRBJ1-5	NA	CASRSDRIINQPQHF	TGTGCCAGCCGCTCGGACAGAATTATCAATCAGCCCCAGCATTTT
few	TRBV12-3/TRBV12-4	TRBJ1-2	NA	CASSPRGYDGYTF	TGTGCCAGCAGTCCTCGGGGCTATGATGGCTACACCTTC
many	TRBV7-2	TRBJ1-2	TRBD1	CASSLQGAYGYTF	TGTGCCAGCAGCTTACAGGGGGCTTATGGCTACACCTTC
few	TRBV6-5	TRBJ2-7	TRBD1	CASSYSARGLYEQYF	TGTGCCAGCAGTTACTCGGCCAGGGGGCTCTACGAGCAGTACTTC
NA	TRBV2	TRBJ2-7	NA	CASRGKQEVHEQYF	TGTGCCAGCAGAGGGAAACAGGAGGTCCACGAGCAGTACTTC
many	TRBV10-3	TRBJ1-2	NA	CAISDPPPRDYGYTF	TGTGCCATCAGTGACCCCCCCCCCAGGGACTATGGCTACACCTTC
many	TRBV7-2	TRBJ1-3	NA	CASSLQGPRSGNTIYF	TGTGCCAGCAGCTTACAAGGGCCTCGCTCTGGAAACACCATATATTTT
many	TRBV7-3	TRBJ2-3	TRBD2	CASSARVLAGVLTDTQYF	TGTGCCAGCAGCGCTAGGGTACTAGCGGGAGTTCTAACAGATACGCAGTATTTT
many	TRBV7-2	TRBJ2-7	TRBD1	CASSLVLDRGYEQYF	TGTGCCAGCAGCTTAGTCTTGGACAGGGGCTACGAGCAGTACTTC
many	TRBV12-3/TRBV12-4	TRBJ2-7	NA	CASSPRGSSSYEQYF	TGTGCCAGCAGCCCAAGAGGGAGCAGCTCCTACGAGCAGTACTTC
NA	TRBV11-2	TRBJ2-3	TRBD2	CASSLPGTSGIAQYF	TGTGCCAGCAGCCTCCCAGGGACTAGCGGGATTGCGCAGTATTTT
NA	TRBV28	TRBJ2-5	TRBD2	CASSLLRTSGRKTQYF	TGTGCCAGCAGTCTCCTACGGACTAGCGGGAGGAAGACCCAGTACTTC
many	TRBV5-4	TRBJ2-5	NA	CASSLDQETQYF	TGTGCCAGCAGCTTGGACCAAGAGACCCAGTACTTC
many	TRBV7-2	TRBJ1-2	TRBD1	CASSLAYRGGYGYTF	TGTGCCAGCAGCTTGGCCTACAGGGGAGGCTATGGCTACACCTTC
many	TRBV5-1	TRBJ2-1	TRBD2	CASHASTSGGNEQFF	TGCGCCAGCCACGCGTCGACTAGCGGGGGAAATGAGCAGTTCTTC
many	TRBV7-2	TRBJ2-1	NA	CSTGMGYNEQFF	TGTAGCACTGGGATGGGCTACAATGAGCAGTTCTTC
many	TRBV5-4	TRBJ2-3	NA	CASSLAVRGITRQDTQYF	TGTGCCAGCAGCTTGGCCGTACGGGGGATTACCAGACAGGATACGCAGTATTTT
many	TRBV7-2	TRBJ2-4	TRBD2	CASSSPGLGNIQYF	TGTGCCAGCAGCTCACCGGGACTAGGAAACATTCAGTACTTC
many	TRBV6-1	TRBJ1-5	NA	CASSESPRTQPQHF	TGTGCCAGCAGTGAAAGTCCCCGGACGCAGCCCCAGCATTTT
many	TRBV11-1	TRBJ2-1	NA	CASRDGGDSLYNEQFF	TGTGCCAGCAGGGACGGCGGGGACAGTCTCTACAATGAGCAGTTCTTC
NA	TRBV5-6	TRBJ1-5	NA	CASSTQTGTRSNQPQHF	TGTGCCAGCAGCACACAAACAGGGACCAGGAGCAATCAGCCCCAGCATTTT
many	TRBV7-9	TRBJ1-2	NA	CASSLGAGTPTYGYTF	TGTGCCAGCAGCTTAGGCGCTGGGACACCCACCTATGGCTACACCTTC
many	TRBV12-3/TRBV12-4	TRBJ2-1	TRBD2	CASSLAGGPQVGEQFF	TGTGCCAGCAGTTTAGCGGGAGGGCCCCAAGTGGGTGAGCAGTTCTTC
NA	TRBV10-3	TRBJ2-7	TRBD1	CAISYTGDSYEQYF	TGTGCCATCAGCTACACAGGGGACTCCTACGAGCAGTACTTC
NA	TRBV15	TRBJ2-6	NA	CATSTHSSGANVLTF	TGTGCCACCAGCACCCATAGCTCTGGGGCCAACGTCCTGACTTTC
many	TRBV7-2	TRBJ1-5	NA	CASSRDKFQPQHF	TGTGCCAGCAGCAGAGACAAATTCCAGCCCCAGCATTTT